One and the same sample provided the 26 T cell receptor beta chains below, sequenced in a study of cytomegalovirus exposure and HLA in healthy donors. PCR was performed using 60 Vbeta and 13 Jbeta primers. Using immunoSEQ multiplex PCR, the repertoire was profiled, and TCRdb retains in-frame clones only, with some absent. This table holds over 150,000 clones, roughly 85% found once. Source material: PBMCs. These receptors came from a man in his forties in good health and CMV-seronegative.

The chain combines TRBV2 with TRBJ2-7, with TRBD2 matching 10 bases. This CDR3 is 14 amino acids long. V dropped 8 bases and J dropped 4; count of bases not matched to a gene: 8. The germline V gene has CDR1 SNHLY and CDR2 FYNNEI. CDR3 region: CASLGLAQRYEQYF. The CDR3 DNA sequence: TGTGCCAGCTTGGGACTAGCGCAACGATACGAGCAGTACTTC.

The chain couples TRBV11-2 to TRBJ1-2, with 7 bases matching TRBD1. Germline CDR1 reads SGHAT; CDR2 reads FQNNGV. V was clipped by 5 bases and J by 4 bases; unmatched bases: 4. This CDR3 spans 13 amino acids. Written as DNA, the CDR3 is TGTGCCAGCAGCATGACAGGGATCTATGGCTACACCTTC. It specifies CASSMTGIYGYTF.

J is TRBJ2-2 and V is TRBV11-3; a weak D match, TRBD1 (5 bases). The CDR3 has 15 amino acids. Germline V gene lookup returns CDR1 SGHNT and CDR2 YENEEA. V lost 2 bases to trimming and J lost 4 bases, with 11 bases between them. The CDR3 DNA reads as TGTGCCAGCAGCTTATCCAGGGCCCCCACCGGGGAGCTGTTTTTT. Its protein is CASSLSRAPTGELFF.

CDR3 nucleotide sequence: TGCGCCAGCAGCTTGGGGAGCGGAGCCTCCTACGAGCAGTACTTC. Translating it yields CASSLGSGASYEQYF. This sequence joins TRBV5-1 and TRBJ2-7, with D possibly matching TRBD2 (5 bases). This CDR3 has 15 residues. V was clipped by 0 bases and J by 0 bases, with 10 bases between them. Germline V lookup: CDR1 SGHRS, CDR2 YFSETQ. The complete variable domain, with remaining parts taken from reference TRBV5-1 and TRBJ2-7, reads KAGVTQTPRYLIKTRGQQVTLSCSPISGHRSVSWYQQTPGQGLQFLFEYFSETQRNKGNFPGRFSGRQFSNSRSEMNVSTLELGDSALYLCASSLGSGASYEQYFGPGTRLTVT.

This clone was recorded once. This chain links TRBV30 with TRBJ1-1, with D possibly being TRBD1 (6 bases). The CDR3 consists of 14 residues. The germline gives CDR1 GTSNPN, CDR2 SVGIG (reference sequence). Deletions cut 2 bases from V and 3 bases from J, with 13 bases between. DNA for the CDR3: TGTGCCTGGAGTCCTGCAGGGGCGTACACTGAAGCTTTCTTT. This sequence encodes CAWSPAGAYTEAFF.

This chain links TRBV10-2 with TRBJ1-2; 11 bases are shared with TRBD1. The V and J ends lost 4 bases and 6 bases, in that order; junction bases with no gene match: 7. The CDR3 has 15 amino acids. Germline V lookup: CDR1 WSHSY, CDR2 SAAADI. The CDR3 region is CASSGIGQGAHGYTF. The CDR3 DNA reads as TGCGCCAGCAGTGGGATAGGACAGGGGGCCCATGGCTACACCTTC.

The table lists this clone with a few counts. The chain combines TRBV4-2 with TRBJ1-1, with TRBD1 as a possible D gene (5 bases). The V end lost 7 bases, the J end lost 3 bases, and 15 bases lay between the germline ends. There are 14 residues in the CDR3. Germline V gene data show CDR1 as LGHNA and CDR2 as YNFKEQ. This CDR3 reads CASTSDGGDTEAFF. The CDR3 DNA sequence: TGTGCCAGCACCTCGGACGGAGGGGACACTGAAGCTTTCTTT.

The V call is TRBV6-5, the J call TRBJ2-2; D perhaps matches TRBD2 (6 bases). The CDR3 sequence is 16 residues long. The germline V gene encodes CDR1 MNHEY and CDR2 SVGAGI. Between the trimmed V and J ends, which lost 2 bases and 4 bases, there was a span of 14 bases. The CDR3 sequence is CASSYTPGTPTGELFF. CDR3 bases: TGTGCCAGCAGTTACACCCCCGGGACTCCCACCGGGGAGCTGTTTTTT.

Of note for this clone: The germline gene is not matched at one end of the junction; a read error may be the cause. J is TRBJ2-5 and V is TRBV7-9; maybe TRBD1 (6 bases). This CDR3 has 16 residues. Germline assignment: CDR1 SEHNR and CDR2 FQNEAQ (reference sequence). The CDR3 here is CSSSPRTVLGQETQYF. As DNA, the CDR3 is TGTTCCAGCAGCCCAAGGACAGTCCTGGGGCAAGAGACCCAGTACTTC. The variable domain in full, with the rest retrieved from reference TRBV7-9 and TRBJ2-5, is DTGVSQNPRHKITKRGQNVTFRCDPISEHNRLYWYRQTLGQGPEFLTYFQNEAQLEKSRLLSDRFSAERPKGSFSTLEIQRTEQGDSAMYLCSSSPRTVLGQETQYFGPGTRLLVL.

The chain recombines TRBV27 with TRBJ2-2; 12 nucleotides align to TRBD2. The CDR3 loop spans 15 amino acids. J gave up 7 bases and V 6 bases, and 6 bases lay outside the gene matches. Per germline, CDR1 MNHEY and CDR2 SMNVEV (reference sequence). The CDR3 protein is CASSLTSGSIGELFF. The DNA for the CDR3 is TGTGCCAGCAGCCTGACTAGCGGGAGTATCGGGGAGCTGTTTTTT.

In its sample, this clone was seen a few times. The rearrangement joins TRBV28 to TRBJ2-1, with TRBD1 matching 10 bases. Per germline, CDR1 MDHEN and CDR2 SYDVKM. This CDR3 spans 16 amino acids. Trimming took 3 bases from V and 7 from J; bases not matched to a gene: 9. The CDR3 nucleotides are TGTGCCAGCAGTTTTAGGGACAGGGGCACCAAAAATGAGCAGTTCTTC. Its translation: CASSFRDRGTKNEQFF.

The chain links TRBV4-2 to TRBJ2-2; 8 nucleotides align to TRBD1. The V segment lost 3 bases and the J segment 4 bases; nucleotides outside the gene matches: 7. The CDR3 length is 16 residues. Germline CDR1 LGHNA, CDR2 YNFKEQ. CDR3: CASSHGQGGFTGELFF. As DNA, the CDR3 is TGTGCCAGCAGCCATGGACAGGGCGGTTTCACCGGGGAGCTGTTTTTT.

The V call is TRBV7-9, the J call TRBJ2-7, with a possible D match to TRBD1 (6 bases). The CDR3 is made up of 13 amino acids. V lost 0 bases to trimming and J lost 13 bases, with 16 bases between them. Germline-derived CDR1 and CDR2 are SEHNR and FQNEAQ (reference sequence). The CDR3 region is CASSLAEVGAQYF. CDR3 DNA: TGTGCCAGCAGCTTAGCCGAGGTGGGGGCCCAATACTTC.

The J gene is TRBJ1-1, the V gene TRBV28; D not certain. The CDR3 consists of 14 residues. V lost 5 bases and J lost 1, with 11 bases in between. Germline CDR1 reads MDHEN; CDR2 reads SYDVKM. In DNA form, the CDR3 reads TGTGCCAGCAGTCCCCGAGGTCCGAACACTGAAGCTTTCTTT. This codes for CASSPRGPNTEAFF.

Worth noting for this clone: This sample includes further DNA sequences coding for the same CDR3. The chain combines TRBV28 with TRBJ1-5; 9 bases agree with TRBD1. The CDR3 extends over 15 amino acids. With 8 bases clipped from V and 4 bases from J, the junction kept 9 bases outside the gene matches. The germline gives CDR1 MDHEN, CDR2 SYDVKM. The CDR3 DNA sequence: TGTGCCAGCCGGATACAGGGGGCAGGAAATCAGCCCCAGCATTTT. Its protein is CASRIQGAGNQPQHF.

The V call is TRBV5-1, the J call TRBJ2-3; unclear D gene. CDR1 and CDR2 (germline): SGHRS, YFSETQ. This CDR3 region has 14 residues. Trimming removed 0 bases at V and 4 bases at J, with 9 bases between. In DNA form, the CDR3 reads TGCGCCAGCAGCTTGGGCCCAGTCGCAGATACGCAGTATTTT. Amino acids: CASSLGPVADTQYF.

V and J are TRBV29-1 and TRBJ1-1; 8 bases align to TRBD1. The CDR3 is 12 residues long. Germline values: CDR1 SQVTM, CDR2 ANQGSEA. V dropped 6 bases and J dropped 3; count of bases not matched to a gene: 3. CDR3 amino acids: CSVQGAYTEAFF. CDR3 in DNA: TGCAGCGTGCAGGGGGCGTACACTGAAGCTTTCTTT.

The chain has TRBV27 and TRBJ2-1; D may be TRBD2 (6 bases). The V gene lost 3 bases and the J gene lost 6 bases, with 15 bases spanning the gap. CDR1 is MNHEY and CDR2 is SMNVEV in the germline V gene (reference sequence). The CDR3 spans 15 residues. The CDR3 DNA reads TGTGCCAGCAGTTTTCTCCCGGGCGGGGTCAATGAGCAGTTCTTC. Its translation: CASSFLPGGVNEQFF.

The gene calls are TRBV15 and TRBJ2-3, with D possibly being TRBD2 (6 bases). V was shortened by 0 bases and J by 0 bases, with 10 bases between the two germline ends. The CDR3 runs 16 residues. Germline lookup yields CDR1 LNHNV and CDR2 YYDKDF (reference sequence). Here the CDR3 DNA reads TGTGCCACCAGCAGAGATAGCAGCGGGAGCACAGATACGCAGTATTTT. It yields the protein CATSRDSSGSTDTQYF. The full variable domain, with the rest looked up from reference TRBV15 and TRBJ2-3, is DAMVIQNPRYQVTQFGKPVTLSCSQTLNHNVMYWYQQKSSQAPKLLFHYYDKDFNNEADTPDNFQSRRPNTSFCFLDIRSPGLGDTAMYLCATSRDSSGSTDTQYFGPGTRLTVL.

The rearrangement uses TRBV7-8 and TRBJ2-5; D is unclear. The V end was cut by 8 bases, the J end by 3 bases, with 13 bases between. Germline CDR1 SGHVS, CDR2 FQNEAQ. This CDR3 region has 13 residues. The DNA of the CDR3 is TGTGCCAGCCCCGAAACCGCGGAAGAGACCCAGTACTTC. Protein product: CASPETAEETQYF.

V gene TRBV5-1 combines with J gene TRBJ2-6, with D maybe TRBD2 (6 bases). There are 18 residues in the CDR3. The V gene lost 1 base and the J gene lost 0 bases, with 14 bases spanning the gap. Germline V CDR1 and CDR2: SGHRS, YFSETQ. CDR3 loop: CASSLWTGVLSGANVLTF. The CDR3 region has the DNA TGCGCCAGCAGCTTGTGGACGGGAGTTCTCTCTGGGGCCAACGTCCTGACTTTC. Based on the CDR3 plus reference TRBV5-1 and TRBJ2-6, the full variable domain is KAGVTQTPRYLIKTRGQQVTLSCSPISGHRSVSWYQQTPGQGLQFLFEYFSETQRNKGNFPGRFSGRQFSNSRSEMNVSTLELGDSALYLCASSLWTGVLSGANVLTFGAGSRLTVL.

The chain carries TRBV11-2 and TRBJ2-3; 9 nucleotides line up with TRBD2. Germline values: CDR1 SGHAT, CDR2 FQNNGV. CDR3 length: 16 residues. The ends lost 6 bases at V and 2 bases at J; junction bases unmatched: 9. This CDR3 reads CASRREGLLNTDTQYF. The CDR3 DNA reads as TGTGCCAGCAGGCGGGAGGGCCTTCTTAACACAGATACGCAGTATTTT.

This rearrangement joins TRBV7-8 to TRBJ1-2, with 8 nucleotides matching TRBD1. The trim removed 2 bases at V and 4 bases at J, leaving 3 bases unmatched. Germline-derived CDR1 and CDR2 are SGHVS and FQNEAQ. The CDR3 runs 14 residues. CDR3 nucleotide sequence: TGTGCCAGCAGCTTACAGGGGGCTGTCTATGGCTACACCTTC. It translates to CASSLQGAVYGYTF.

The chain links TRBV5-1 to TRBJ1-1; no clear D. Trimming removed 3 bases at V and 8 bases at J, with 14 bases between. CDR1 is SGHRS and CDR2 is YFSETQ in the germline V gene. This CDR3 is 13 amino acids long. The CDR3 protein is CASSSGVHSEAFF. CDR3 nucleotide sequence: TGCGCCAGCAGCTCGGGTGTTCACTCCGAAGCTTTCTTT. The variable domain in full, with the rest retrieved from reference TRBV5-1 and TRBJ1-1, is KAGVTQTPRYLIKTRGQQVTLSCSPISGHRSVSWYQQTPGQGLQFLFEYFSETQRNKGNFPGRFSGRQFSNSRSEMNVSTLELGDSALYLCASSSGVHSEAFFGQGTRLTVV.

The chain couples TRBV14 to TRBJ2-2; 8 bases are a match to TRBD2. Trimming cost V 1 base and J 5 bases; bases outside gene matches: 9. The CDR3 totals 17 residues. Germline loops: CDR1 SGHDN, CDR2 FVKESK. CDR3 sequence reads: CASSQGGAGVLTGELFF. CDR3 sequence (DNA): TGTGCCAGCAGCCAAGGCGGAGCGGGAGTATTGACCGGGGAGCTGTTTTTT.

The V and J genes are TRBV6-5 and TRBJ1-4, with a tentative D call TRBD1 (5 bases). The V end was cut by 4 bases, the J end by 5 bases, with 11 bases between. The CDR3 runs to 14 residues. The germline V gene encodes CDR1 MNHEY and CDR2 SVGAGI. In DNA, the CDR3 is TGTGCCAGCAGTTTCAGGCCAGGGAATGAAAAACTGTTTTTT. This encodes CASSFRPGNEKLFF.